Shown below are 30 T cell receptor beta chains from a single sample sequenced in a study of shared clonotypes between healthy human individuals (TCRdb year 2020). Libraries came from the immunoSEQ multiplex PCR assay. TCRdb stores this immuneACCESS table with in-frame sequences only. Part of the clones is absent; in the studies checked, under half of the shortfall reflects unresolved V genes, and no reason is known for the rest. This sample lists roughly 2.5 million clones; approximately 94% were detected once. The biggest ten clones account for 0.14% of the sample. Sequences were obtained from naive CD4+ T cells sorted from blood. The cell subset or site label corresponds to: CD45RA+ positively selected. The receptor set was obtained from a man between 18 and 29 years old in good health.

The chain couples TRBV2 to TRBJ2-1; tentatively, D is TRBD2 (6 bases). This CDR3 spans 14 amino acids. CDR1 and CDR2 from the germline V gene are SNHLY and FYNNEI. With 6 bases removed from V and 6 bases from J, the gap between germline ends came to 15 bases. The CDR3 loop reads CASSRRVGGNEQFF. DNA of the CDR3: TGTGCCAGCAGCCGCCGGGTGGGGGGCAATGAGCAGTTCTTC. Full variable domain (outside the CDR3, taken from reference TRBV2 and TRBJ2-1): EPEVTQTPSHQVTQMGQEVILRCVPISNHLYFYWYRQILGQKVEFLVSFYNNEISEKSEIFDDQFSVERPDGSNFTLKIRSTKLEDSAMYFCASSRRVGGNEQFFGPGTRLTVL.

The chain carries TRBV20-1 and TRBJ1-4; no reliable D call. Trimming removed 2 bases from V and 8 bases from J, with 6 bases in between. The CDR3 sequence is 11 residues long. The germline V gene has CDR1 DFQATT and CDR2 SNEGSKA (reference sequence). This CDR3 is CSARYSEKLFF. In nucleotides, the CDR3 is TGCAGTGCTAGATATTCCGAAAAACTGTTTTTT.

This chain links TRBV19 with TRBJ1-2; TRBD1 agrees at 10 bases. In germline, CDR1 is LNHDA, CDR2 SQIVND (reference sequence). The CDR3 has 17 residues. Trimming at V came to 3 bases and at J to 4 bases, leaving 11 bases not matched to a gene. Here the CDR3 reads CASSIPGTGDRGYGYTF. The CDR3 coding sequence is TGTGCCAGTAGTATCCCCGGGACAGGGGATCGAGGCTATGGCTACACCTTC. The variable domain in full, with the rest retrieved from reference TRBV19 and TRBJ1-2, is DGGITQSPKYLFRKEGQNVTLSCEQNLNHDAMYWYRQDPGQGLRLIYYSQIVNDFQKGDIAEGYSVSREKKESFPLTVTSAQKNPTAFYLCASSIPGTGDRGYGYTFGSGTRLTVV.

This clone was picked up one time. This rearrangement joins TRBV18 to TRBJ2-7, with 12 bases aligning to TRBD2. Germline trimming cut 0 bases from V and 7 bases from J; bases unmatched to any gene: 7. Germline lookup yields CDR1 KGHSH and CDR2 LQKENI. The CDR3 runs to 16 residues. CDR3 DNA: TGTGCCAGCTCACCACCTCTAGCGGGAGGGGAGGGAGAGCAGTACTTC. Protein: CASSPPLAGGEGEQYF.

As to this clone: Within the sample, other DNA sequences also encode this same CDR3. This chain links TRBV18 with TRBJ1-1; 8 bases match TRBD1. The CDR3 extends over 14 amino acids. CDR1 and CDR2 (germline): KGHSH, LQKENI. V gave up 3 bases and J gave up 4 bases; unmatched junction bases: 4. The CDR3 coding sequence is TGTGCCAGCTCACCCCAGGGGGCGGGCACTGAAGCTTTCTTT. Translation: CASSPQGAGTEAFF.

In its sample, this clone was seen a few times. The chain combines TRBV7-9 with TRBJ1-6, with unresolved D. Per germline, CDR1 SEHNR and CDR2 FQNEAQ (reference sequence). The V gene lost 2 bases and the J gene lost 1 base, with 6 bases spanning the gap. This CDR3 is 15 amino acids long. DNA for the CDR3: TGTGCCAGCAGCTTATCAGATTCCTATAATTCACCCCTCCACTTT. Protein sequence: CASSLSDSYNSPLHF. The full variable domain, with the rest looked up from reference TRBV7-9 and TRBJ1-6, is DTGVSQNPRHKITKRGQNVTFRCDPISEHNRLYWYRQTLGQGPEFLTYFQNEAQLEKSRLLSDRFSAERPKGSFSTLEIQRTEQGDSAMYLCASSLSDSYNSPLHFGNGTRLTVT.

The chain carries TRBV6-1 and TRBJ2-1; D is undetermined. Between the trimmed V and J ends, which lost 4 bases and 0 bases, there was a span of 16 bases. The CDR3 loop spans 17 amino acids. Germline lookup yields CDR1 MNHNS and CDR2 SASEGT. CDR3 sequence reads: CASSVGPGPSSYNEQFF. CDR3 nucleotide sequence: TGTGCCAGCAGTGTCGGCCCCGGACCTAGCTCCTACAATGAGCAGTTCTTC.

V and J are TRBV2 and TRBJ1-6, with 9 bases aligning to TRBD1. In germline, CDR1 is SNHLY, CDR2 FYNNEI. The V and J ends lost 6 bases and 11 bases, in that order; junction bases with no gene match: 2. The CDR3 extends over 12 amino acids. CDR3 nucleotides: TGTGCCAGCAGAGGACAGGGGACACCCCTCCACTTT. It is translated as CASRGQGTPLHF.

This clone appeared once. The rearrangement joins TRBV4-1 to TRBJ2-5; a possible D gene is TRBD2 (5 bases). Germline CDR1 reads MGHRA; CDR2 reads YSYEKL. Between the trimmed V and J ends, which lost 4 bases and 1 base, there was a span of 10 bases. This CDR3 comprises 14 residues. CDR3 in amino acids: CASSRGGLQETQYF. The DNA for the CDR3 is TGCGCCAGCAGCCGAGGAGGACTCCAAGAGACCCAGTACTTC.

In nucleotides, the CDR3 is TGCGCCAGCAGCCAAGTTGTTATCCCTTATAGCAATCAGCCCCAGCATTTT. Translated, it gives CASSQVVIPYSNQPQHF. V gene TRBV4-1 combines with J gene TRBJ1-5; D gene unclear. The CDR3 sequence is 17 residues long. The germline V gene encodes CDR1 MGHRA and CDR2 YSYEKL. Deletions cut 1 base from V and 0 bases from J, with 13 bases between.

The rearrangement uses TRBV6-1 and TRBJ1-1; 10 nucleotides agree with TRBD1. The V gene's germline CDR1 is MNHNS and CDR2 SASEGT. The CDR3 contains 14 residues. J lost 5 bases, V lost 6 bases, and 6 bases had no gene match. The CDR3 coding sequence is TGTGCCAGCAGGGTAGACAGGGGGCTTACTGAAGCTTTCTTT. Amino acid sequence: CASRVDRGLTEAFF.

The J gene is TRBJ2-1, the V gene TRBV28; tentative D call: TRBD2 (6 bases). The CDR3 totals 16 residues. Germline V gives CDR1 MDHEN, CDR2 SYDVKM. V was cut by 9 bases and J by 8 bases, with 26 bases left in between. The DNA for the CDR3 is TGTGCCAGTTTATGGAACAGGCGGGGAGCCTGGGATGAGCAGTTCTTC. Encoded protein: CASLWNRRGAWDEQFF.

This clone was seen only once. The chain is built from TRBV5-1 and TRBJ1-4; the D is unclear. The germline V gene encodes CDR1 SGHRS and CDR2 YFSETQ. CDR3 length: 16 amino acids. V lost 1 base and J lost 8, with 18 bases in between. The CDR3 nucleotides read TGCGCCAGCAGCTTGACCGTTGCGACCGGGAGGGAAAAACTGTTTTTT. Translated: CASSLTVATGREKLFF.

The chain carries TRBV2 and TRBJ2-3; D may be TRBD2 (5 bases). Germline CDR1 reads SNHLY; CDR2 reads FYNNEI. V was clipped by 5 bases and J by 3 bases, with 9 bases between them. CDR3 size: 13 residues. The CDR3 DNA reads as TGTGCCAGCAGTTGGGAGTGGACAGATACGCAGTATTTT. Translating gives CASSWEWTDTQYF. The entire variable domain, with the rest obtained from reference TRBV2 and TRBJ2-3, is as follows: EPEVTQTPSHQVTQMGQEVILRCVPISNHLYFYWYRQILGQKVEFLVSFYNNEISEKSEIFDDQFSVERPDGSNFTLKIRSTKLEDSAMYFCASSWEWTDTQYFGPGTRLTVL.

This chain uses TRBV28 with TRBJ2-5, with 11 bases aligning to TRBD2. The CDR3 consists of 15 residues. Germline loops: CDR1 MDHEN, CDR2 SYDVKM. After removal of 4 bases from V and 5 bases from J, the junction contained 6 bases not matched to a gene. CDR3 sequence (DNA): TGTGCCAGCAGTTATAGCGGGGGGGTTACGGAGACCCAGTACTTC. This encodes CASSYSGGVTETQYF.

The gene calls are TRBV5-1 and TRBJ1-1; D is perhaps TRBD1 (6 bases). Deletions cut 4 bases from V and 6 bases from J, with 19 bases between. The CDR3 sequence is 15 residues long. Germline lookup yields CDR1 SGHRS and CDR2 YFSETQ. DNA for the CDR3: TGCGCCAGCAGCCGAAGGCCAGGGGTTCAGGCTGAAGCTTTCTTT. Encoded protein: CASSRRPGVQAEAFF.

This clone was counted between two and nine times. V usage is TRBV7-9 and J usage is TRBJ1-1; D is unresolved. The CDR3 is 9 residues long. Trimming stripped 4 bases from V and 11 bases from J, with 5 bases between. Germline values: CDR1 SEHNR, CDR2 FQNEAQ (reference sequence). CDR3 sequence (DNA): TGTGCCAGCAGCTCTCCCGCTTTCTTT. It yields the protein CASSSPAFF.

Concerning this clone itself: The same CDR3 can be traced to other DNA sequences in this sample. The rearrangement joins TRBV5-1 to TRBJ2-7; D gene uncertain. This CDR3 comprises 15 residues. V dropped 0 bases and J dropped 0 bases, with 10 bases sitting between them. Germline loops: CDR1 SGHRS, CDR2 YFSETQ. In nucleotides, the CDR3 is TGCGCCAGCAGCTTGGGGGGTCTTAGCTCCTACGAGCAGTACTTC. This codes for CASSLGGLSSYEQYF.

This chain uses TRBV5-1 with TRBJ2-2; no definite D call. This CDR3 region has 13 residues. Looked up from germline, CDR1 is SGHRS and CDR2 is YFSETQ. Trimming stripped 1 base from V and 5 bases from J, with 6 bases between. The CDR3 nucleotides are TGCGCCAGCAGCTTGCGGCTGACCGGGGAGCTGTTTTTT. This gives the protein CASSLRLTGELFF.

The gene calls are TRBV28 and TRBJ2-7; D not certain. This CDR3 spans 15 amino acids. V was shortened by 3 bases and J by 2 bases, with 14 bases between the two germline ends. Germline CDR1 is MDHEN and CDR2 is SYDVKM. The CDR3 loop is CASSFGRLVTYEQYF. DNA of the CDR3: TGTGCCAGCAGTTTTGGCAGGCTAGTAACCTACGAGCAGTACTTC.

This chain uses TRBV6-5 with TRBJ1-1; tentatively, D is TRBD1 (6 bases). Germline-derived CDR1 and CDR2 are MNHEY and SVGAGI. With 5 bases removed from V and 3 bases from J, the gap between germline ends came to 16 bases. The CDR3 has 15 amino acids. This CDR3 is CASSRRQESDTEAFF. Written as DNA, the CDR3 is TGTGCCAGCAGTCGTAGACAGGAGAGCGACACTGAAGCTTTCTTT.

This clone is a singleton in its sample. CDR3 in amino acids: CASSVYRDTEAFF. DNA of the CDR3: TGTGCCAGCAGTGTATACAGGGACACTGAAGCTTTCTTT. This sequence joins TRBV6-1 and TRBJ1-1; D might be TRBD1 (6 bases). V shed 4 bases and J shed 3 bases, with 9 bases lying between them. Germline V gene lookup returns CDR1 MNHNS and CDR2 SASEGT. The CDR3 totals 13 residues.

The chain joins TRBV5-1 to TRBJ1-1; D uncertain. The V end lost 0 bases, the J end lost 4 bases, and 13 bases lay between the germline ends. Germline lookup yields CDR1 SGHRS and CDR2 YFSETQ. The CDR3 extends over 15 amino acids. The DNA of the CDR3 is TGCGCCAGCAGCTTGGCCGTCGCCGTGGGCACTGAAGCTTTCTTT. Amino acids: CASSLAVAVGTEAFF.

The V gene is TRBV28, the J gene TRBJ2-3; D not resolved. Trimming removed 3 bases from V and 0 bases from J, with 10 bases in between. Germline assignment: CDR1 MDHEN and CDR2 SYDVKM. The CDR3 loop spans 15 amino acids. The CDR3 DNA follows: TGTGCCAGCAGTTTTCAACTACGGAGCACAGATACGCAGTATTTT. It codes for CASSFQLRSTDTQYF.

The chain uses TRBV10-3 and TRBJ2-7; 9 nucleotides align to TRBD1. V trimming: 4 bases; J trimming: 2 bases; junction bases outside the gene matches: 3. CDR1 and CDR2 (germline): ENHRY, SYGVKD. The CDR3 extends over 14 amino acids. CDR3 sequence (DNA): TGTGCCATCAGTGCCGGGACAGGGCCCTACGAGCAGTACTTC. This encodes CAISAGTGPYEQYF.

A word on this clone: The sample contains more than one DNA sequence encoding this CDR3. The chain carries TRBV6-1 and TRBJ1-4; D is unresolved. The CDR3 totals 15 residues. The germline V gene has CDR1 MNHNS and CDR2 SASEGT. Trimming shortened V by 1 base and J by 0 bases, and 6 bases separated the two germline ends. The DNA of the CDR3 is TGTGCCAGCAGTGAAGGTACAGCAACTAATGAAAAACTGTTTTTT. Protein product: CASSEGTATNEKLFF.

With regard to this clone: The sample has other DNA sequences that encode this CDR3 too. This chain connects TRBV18 to TRBJ2-2; 7 bases match TRBD1. The ends lost 3 bases at V and 2 bases at J; junction bases unmatched: 3. Germline V lookup: CDR1 KGHSH, CDR2 LQKENI. This CDR3 is 15 amino acids long. The CDR3 nucleotides read TGTGCCAGCTCACCTTGGACAGGCAACACCGGGGAGCTGTTTTTT. It codes for CASSPWTGNTGELFF.

The rearrangement uses TRBV20-1 and TRBJ2-1; D is uncertain. The CDR3 sequence is 11 residues long. Germline V gene lookup returns CDR1 DFQATT and CDR2 SNEGSKA (reference sequence). With 1 base removed from V and 10 bases from J, the gap between germline ends came to 8 bases. Written as DNA, the CDR3 is TGCAGTGCTAGAGCAGACTGGGAGCAGTTCTTC. Protein: CSARADWEQFF.

This chain joins TRBV11-2 and TRBJ2-1; possibly TRBD1 or TRBD2 for D (5 bases each). Trimming pared 0 bases from V and 8 bases from J, leaving 14 bases between. CDR1 SGHAT and CDR2 FQNNGV come from the germline V gene. The length of the CDR3 is 15 residues. CDR3 sequence (DNA): TGTGCCAGCAGCTTAGATGGGGTCCGAGGGGATGAGCAGTTCTTC. This codes for CASSLDGVRGDEQFF.

The J gene is TRBJ1-5, the V gene TRBV5-1; D gene ambiguous. This CDR3 contains 14 residues. The ends were cut back, 0 bases at V and 6 bases at J, with 10 bases in the middle. The germline V gene encodes CDR1 SGHRS and CDR2 YFSETQ. CDR3 sequence: CASSLARLPQPQHF. DNA for the CDR3: TGCGCCAGCAGCTTGGCCAGGCTCCCTCAGCCCCAGCATTTT.